Below, 6 T cell receptor beta chains from the same sample are listed, as sequenced in a study of shared clonotypes between healthy human individuals. Here immunoSEQ multiplex PCR was the method, and the copy in TCRdb shows in-frame clones only, minus some. Of 950,000 to 1,300,000 clones detected, about 75% appear once; the ten largest clones hold 1.4% to 1.5%. The sequenced sample was memory CD4+ T cells sorted from blood. As to subset: CD45RA-negative fraction. Receptors originate from a man younger than 35 in good health.

The J gene is TRBJ1-2, the V gene TRBV18, with D uncertain. The CDR3 has 14 amino acids. Trimming pared 3 bases from V and 8 bases from J, leaving 16 bases between. CDR1 and CDR2 from the germline V gene are KGHSH and LQKENI. The CDR3, as DNA: TGTGCCAGCTCACCGCGAGAGGGAACGGACGGCTACACCTTC. Translated: CASSPREGTDGYTF.

The chain recombines TRBV2 with TRBJ2-7; D call uncertain. The germline V and J ends were trimmed by 2 bases and 1 base, with 9 bases remaining between them. The CDR3 sequence is 14 residues long. The germline gives CDR1 SNHLY, CDR2 FYNNEI. CDR3 amino acids: CASSEKTISYEQYF. The CDR3 nucleotides read TGTGCCAGCAGTGAAAAAACAATATCCTACGAGCAGTACTTC.

This chain links TRBV29-1 with TRBJ1-2, with D unresolved. V was trimmed by 5 bases and J by 8 bases, leaving 12 bases between them. The V gene's germline CDR1 is SQVTM and CDR2 ANQGSEA. There are 11 residues in the CDR3. This CDR3 reads CSVLGSRGYTF. The CDR3 bases are TGCAGCGTTTTAGGGAGCCGGGGCTACACCTTC. The full variable domain, rest sourced from reference TRBV29-1 and TRBJ1-2, is SAVISQKPSRDICQRGTSLTIQCQVDSQVTMMFWYRQQPGQSLTLIATANQGSEATYESGFVIDKFPISRPNLTFSTLTVSNMSPEDSSIYLCSVLGSRGYTFGSGTRLTVV.

The chain recombines TRBV5-6 with TRBJ2-3; no definite D call. CDR3 length: 15 amino acids. V was cut by 0 bases and J by 2 bases, with 10 bases left in between. Germline V gene data show CDR1 as SGHDT and CDR2 as YYEEEE. CDR3 sequence reads: CASSLAWGHTDTQYF. The CDR3, as DNA: TGTGCCAGCAGCTTGGCCTGGGGTCACACAGATACGCAGTATTTT.

The V call is TRBV4-1, the J call TRBJ1-1, with a possible D match to TRBD1 (5 bases). V was pared by 4 bases and J by 9 bases, with 21 bases between. Germline loops: CDR1 MGHRA, CDR2 YSYEKL. The CDR3 consists of 15 residues. The chain's CDR3 is CASSPFNNGMGQAFF. CDR3 sequence (DNA): TGCGCCAGCAGCCCTTTTAACAACGGGATGGGGCAAGCTTTCTTT.

The chain links TRBV5-4 to TRBJ2-5; TRBD2 agrees at 8 bases. The CDR3 consists of 15 residues. The germline V gene encodes CDR1 SGHNT and CDR2 YYREEE (reference sequence). V lost 4 bases, J lost 1 base, and 6 bases stayed unmatched. The CDR3 region is CASSLRTSFQETQYF. CDR3 bases: TGTGCCAGCAGCCTACGGACTAGCTTCCAAGAGACCCAGTACTTC. The variable domain in full, with the rest retrieved from reference TRBV5-4 and TRBJ2-5, is ETGVTQSPTHLIKTRGQQVTLRCSSQSGHNTVSWYQQALGQGPQFIFQYYREEENGRGNFPPRFSGLQFPNYSSELNVNALELDDSALYLCASSLRTSFQETQYFGPGTRLLVL.